A selection of T cell receptor beta chains follows, all from one sample in a study of cytomegalovirus exposure and HLA in healthy donors. Clones were read by immunoSEQ multiplex PCR, and TCRdb kept only the in-frame ones, dropping some. The data show 85,000 to 90,000 clones, more than 80% seen once. The specimen was PBMCs. Receptors originate from a man in his late teens or twenties in good health and CMV-seronegative. Both conserved end residues are part of each CDR3. The D gene is left open where the match is weak. Only part of the rows carry a size: once, few, many, or a class if the clone is expanded.

TRBV14,few,.,TRBJ2-7,TGTGCCAGCAGCCAAGTACAGGGAGGGCGGTACGAGCAGTACTTC,CASSQVQGGRYEQYF
TRBV23-1,.,.,TRBJ2-1,TGCGCCAGCAGTAACCGGTCCGACCCGGGACTTAGCGTGAACAATGAGCAGTTCTTC,CASSNRSDPGLSVNNEQFF
TRBV5-1,once,.,TRBJ2-3,TGCGCCAGCATGGAGAGGGATACGCAGTATTTT,CASMERDTQYF
TRBV12-1,.,.,TRBJ2-7,TGTGCCAGCAGCTTTGGGGGACAGGGAAGCTACGAGCAGTACTTC,CASSFGGQGSYEQYF
TRBV27,few,TRBD1,TRBJ1-2,TGTGCCAGCAGTCCCCTAGGACAGGTCCTCTATGGCTACACCTTC,CASSPLGQVLYGYTF
TRBV20-1,once,.,TRBJ1-2,TGCAGTGCTATCACAGGCGGCTACACCTTC,CSAITGGYTF
TRBV7-9,once,TRBD1,TRBJ2-5,TGTGCCAGCAGCTTCCGGGACAGACAAGAGACCCAGTACTTC,CASSFRDRQETQYF
TRBV2,.,.,TRBJ2-5,TGTGCCAGCAGCCTAATAGAGACCCAGTACTTC,CASSLIETQYF
TRBV11-3,.,TRBD1,TRBJ2-7,TGTGCCAGCAGCTTAGCCGGGACAGGGATAATCTACGAGCAGTACTTC,CASSLAGTGIIYEQYF
TRBV27,once,TRBD2,TRBJ2-1,TGTGCCAGCAGGACTAGCGGGTCCTACAATGAGCAGTTCTTC,CASRTSGSYNEQFF
TRBV7-9,.,TRBD2,TRBJ2-2,TGTGCCAGCAGCTTAGTGAAGGGACTAACGACCGGGGAGCTGTTTTTT,CASSLVKGLTTGELFF
TRBV6-5,.,TRBD1,TRBJ1-4,TGTGCCAGCAGTTACTCGGGACAGGGGAATGAAAAACTGTTTTTT,CASSYSGQGNEKLFF
TRBV28,.,TRBD2,TRBJ2-1,TGTGCCAGCAGTTCCGCGTGGGACAAAGGGACTAGCGGGAGATACAATGAGCAGTTCTTC,CASSSAWDKGTSGRYNEQFF
TRBV29-1,.,.,TRBJ2-7,TGCAGCGTCGGAGGGCCCCGGGGAGAGCAGTACTTC,CSVGGPRGEQYF
TRBV4-3,.,TRBD2,TRBJ2-3,TGCGCCAGCAGCCAAGGGCCGGGACTAGCGGGAGGGGATACGCAGTATTTT,CASSQGPGLAGGDTQYF
TRBV5-1,once,.,TRBJ2-3,TGCGCCAGCAGCGTGGGAGCAACAGATACGCAGTATTTT,CASSVGATDTQYF
TRBV7-9,.,.,TRBJ1-2,TGTGCCAGCAGCCCTCCGGGGGAAGGTTATGGCTACACCTTC,CASSPPGEGYGYTF
TRBV6-6,once,TRBD2,TRBJ2-1,TGTGCCAGCAGGGCTAGCGGGACGAATGAGCAGTTCTTC,CASRASGTNEQFF
TRBV9,once,.,TRBJ2-7,TGTGCCAGCAGCGTCTCGGGAGCAGGCCCTCCGTACGAGCAGTACTTC,CASSVSGAGPPYEQYF
TRBV28,.,.,TRBJ2-6,TGTGCCAGCAGTTTTGGAGGCGTCTCTGGGGCCAACGTCCTGACTTTC,CASSFGGVSGANVLTF
TRBV19,few,.,TRBJ2-2,TGTGCCAGTAGTAGCCTAGCGCTCACCGGGGAGCTGTTTTTT,CASSSLALTGELFF
TRBV28,.,TRBD1,TRBJ1-6,TGTGCCACCCGGGACAGGCTCAATTCACCCCTCCACTTT,CATRDRLNSPLHF
TRBV4-3,.,.,TRBJ1-2,TGCGCCAGCAGCCGCACAAGGGGGATGGGAGGGGCAAACTATGGCTACACCTTC,CASSRTRGMGGANYGYTF
TRBV30,.,TRBD1,TRBJ1-5,TGTGCCTGGAGCCAAGGACAGGGGGCTGGGCAGCCCCAGCATTTT,CAWSQGQGAGQPQHF
TRBV15,.,TRBD1,TRBJ1-5,TGTGCCACCAGCAGAGATCTTACACAGGGGGGGAGCAATCAGCCCCAGCATTTT,CATSRDLTQGGSNQPQHF
TRBV7-2,.,.,TRBJ1-5,TGTGCCAGCAGCTTAGCGGGGCCCAATCAGCCCCAGCATTTT,CASSLAGPNQPQHF
TRBV4-3,.,.,TRBJ1-1,TGCGCCAGCAGCCAAGCGTTGTCGGGGAACACTGAAGCTTTCTTT,CASSQALSGNTEAFF
TRBV2,.,TRBD2,TRBJ2-7,TGTGCCAGTCAGAGACTAGCGGGAGGCGCCTACGAGCAGTACTTC,CASQRLAGGAYEQYF
TRBV6-5,.,.,TRBJ1-4,TGTGCCAGCAGGCACCAGGGGACGCCAAAACTGTTTTTT,CASRHQGTPKLFF
TRBV5-1,.,TRBD2,TRBJ2-1,TGCGCCAGCAGCTTGCCTAGCGGGAGATTCTACAATGAGCAGTTCTTC,CASSLPSGRFYNEQFF
TRBV5-1,.,.,TRBJ2-1,TGCGCCAGCAGCTTGGCCGGGACTCCACAAAGGAATGAGCAGTTCTTC,CASSLAGTPQRNEQFF
TRBV7-9,.,TRBD2,TRBJ2-7,TGTTCCAGCAGCTTAGCACTAGCGGACTCCTACGAGCAGTACTTC,CSSSLALADSYEQYF
TRBV19,.,TRBD2,TRBJ2-5,TGTGCCAGTAGTGCAGGACTAGCGGGGTACCAAGAGACCCAGTACTTC,CASSAGLAGYQETQYF
TRBV5-1,.,.,TRBJ2-5,TGCGCCAGCAGCTTGGTAGGGGGTATCCGAGAGACCCAGTACTTC,CASSLVGGIRETQYF
TRBV28,.,.,TRBJ1-1,TGTGCCAGCAGTTTACGGTCGCGGGGGATGAACACTGAAGCTTTCTTT,CASSLRSRGMNTEAFF
TRBV28,.,TRBD1,TRBJ1-2,TGTGCCAGCAGCACCGTCATCCAGGGGGGAAACTATGGCTACACCTTC,CASSTVIQGGNYGYTF
TRBV5-8,once,.,TRBJ2-4,TGTGCCAGCAGATTGTCCTCAGGGACTTCTCTAGCCAAAAACATTCAGTACTTC,CASRLSSGTSLAKNIQYF
TRBV4-3,.,TRBD2,TRBJ2-2,TGCGCCAGCAGCCAAGGGGTTACTAGCGGGAGGTCATTCACCGGGGAGCTGTTTTTT,CASSQGVTSGRSFTGELFF
TRBV28,.,.,TRBJ2-3,TGTGCCAGCAGTAATCAGAAACCCGAAGATACGCAGTATTTT,CASSNQKPEDTQYF
TRBV6-5,.,.,TRBJ2-5,TGTGCCAGCAGTCCCCTCGTCGAGGAGACCCAGTACTTC,CASSPLVEETQYF
TRBV5-4,few,.,TRBJ2-5,TGTGCCAGCAGCTTGCGTCAGACGTATCGGGAGCAAGAGACCCAGTACTTC,CASSLRQTYREQETQYF
TRBV6-4,.,.,TRBJ2-3,TGTGCCAGCAGTGAGGAGCGGGTCGCCACAGATACGCAGTATTTT,CASSEERVATDTQYF
TRBV7-8,.,TRBD2,TRBJ2-7,TGTGCCAGCAGCCAAACCGGGACTAGCGGGTCCTACGAGCAGTACTTC,CASSQTGTSGSYEQYF
TRBV28,.,TRBD2,TRBJ2-1,TGTGCCAGCAGTCCCCGACTAGCGGGAGTGGCACGGTTCTTC,CASSPRLAGVARFF
TRBV15,once,TRBD2,TRBJ2-3,TGTGCCACCAGCATCGTAGCGGGAGCCACAGATACGCAGTATTTT,CATSIVAGATDTQYF
TRBV19,once,TRBD1,TRBJ1-2,TGTGCCAGTAGTACAGGGGGGACCGGTTATGGCTACACCTTC,CASSTGGTGYGYTF